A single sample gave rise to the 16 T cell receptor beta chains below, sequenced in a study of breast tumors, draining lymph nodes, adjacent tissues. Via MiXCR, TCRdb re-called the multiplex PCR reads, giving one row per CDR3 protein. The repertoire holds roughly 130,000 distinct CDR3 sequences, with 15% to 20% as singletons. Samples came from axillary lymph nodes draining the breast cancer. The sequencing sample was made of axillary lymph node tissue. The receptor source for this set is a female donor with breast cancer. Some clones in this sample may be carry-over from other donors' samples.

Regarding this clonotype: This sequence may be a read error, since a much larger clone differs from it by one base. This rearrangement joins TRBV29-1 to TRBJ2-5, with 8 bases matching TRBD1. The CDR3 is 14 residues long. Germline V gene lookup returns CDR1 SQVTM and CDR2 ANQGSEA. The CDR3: CSVGPRGRGETRYF. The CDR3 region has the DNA TGCAGCGTTGGTCCCAGGGGGCGCGGGGAGACCCGGTACTTC.

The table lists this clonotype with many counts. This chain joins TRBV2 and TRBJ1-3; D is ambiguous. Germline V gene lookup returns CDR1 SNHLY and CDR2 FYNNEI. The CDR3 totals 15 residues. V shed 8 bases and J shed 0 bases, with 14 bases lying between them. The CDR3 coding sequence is TGTGCCAGCCAAGAGACACTCCTCTCTGGAAACACCATATATTTT. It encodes CASQETLLSGNTIYF.

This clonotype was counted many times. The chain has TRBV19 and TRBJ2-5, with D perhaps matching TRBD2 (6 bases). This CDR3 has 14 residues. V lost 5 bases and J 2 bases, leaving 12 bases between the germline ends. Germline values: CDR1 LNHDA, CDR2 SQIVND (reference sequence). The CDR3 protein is CASSPWGLQETQYF. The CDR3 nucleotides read TGTGCCAGTAGTCCCTGGGGACTTCAAGAGACCCAGTACTTC.

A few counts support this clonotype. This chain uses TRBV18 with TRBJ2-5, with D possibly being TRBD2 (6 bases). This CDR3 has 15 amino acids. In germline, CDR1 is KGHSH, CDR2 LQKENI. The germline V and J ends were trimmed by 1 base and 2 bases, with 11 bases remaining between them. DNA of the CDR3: TGTGCCAGCTCACCACAGGCGGGGACTCAAGAGACCCAGTACTTC. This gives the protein CASSPQAGTQETQYF. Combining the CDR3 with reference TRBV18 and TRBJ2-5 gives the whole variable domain NAGVMQNPRHLVRRRGQEARLRCSPMKGHSHVYWYRQLPEEGLKFMVYLQKENIIDESGMPKERFSAEFPKEGPSILRIQQVVRGDSAAYFCASSPQAGTQETQYFGPGTRLLVL.

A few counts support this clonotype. The CDR3 spells CASSPSGSNQPQHF. As DNA, the CDR3 is TGTGCCAGCTCACCCAGCGGTAGCAATCAGCCCCAGCATTTT. The chain links TRBV18 to TRBJ1-5; D is ambiguous. From germline, CDR1 is KGHSH and CDR2 LQKENI. The CDR3 runs 14 residues. V lost 3 bases and J lost 0, with 6 bases in between. Variable domain in full (rest from reference TRBV18 and TRBJ1-5): NAGVMQNPRHLVRRRGQEARLRCSPMKGHSHVYWYRQLPEEGLKFMVYLQKENIIDESGMPKERFSAEFPKEGPSILRIQQVVRGDSAAYFCASSPSGSNQPQHFGDGTRLSIL.

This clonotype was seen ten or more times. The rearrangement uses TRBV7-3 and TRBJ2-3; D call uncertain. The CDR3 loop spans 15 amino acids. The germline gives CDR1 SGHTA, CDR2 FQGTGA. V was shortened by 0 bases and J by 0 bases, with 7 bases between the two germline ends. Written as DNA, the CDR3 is TGTGCCAGCAGCTTAACACAGTCTAGCACAGATACGCAGTATTTT. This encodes CASSLTQSSTDTQYF.

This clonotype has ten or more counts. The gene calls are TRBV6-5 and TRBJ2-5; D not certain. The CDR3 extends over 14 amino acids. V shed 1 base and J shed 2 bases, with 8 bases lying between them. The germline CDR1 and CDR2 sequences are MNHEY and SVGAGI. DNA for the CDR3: TGTGCCAGCAGTTACTTTGTAGGGCAAGAGACCCAGTACTTC. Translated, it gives CASSYFVGQETQYF.

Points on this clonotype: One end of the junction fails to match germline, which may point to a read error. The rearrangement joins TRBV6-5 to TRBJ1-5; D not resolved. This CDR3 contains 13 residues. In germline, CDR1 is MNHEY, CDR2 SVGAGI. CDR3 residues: CTSSYDSNQPQHF. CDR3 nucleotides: TGTACCAGCAGTTACGATAGCAATCAGCCCCAGCATTTT.

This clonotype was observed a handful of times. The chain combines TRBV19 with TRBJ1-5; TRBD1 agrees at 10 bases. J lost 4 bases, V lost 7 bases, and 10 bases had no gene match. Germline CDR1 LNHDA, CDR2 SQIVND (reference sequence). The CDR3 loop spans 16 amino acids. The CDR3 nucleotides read TGTGCCAGTACCCCCAGGGGGGACAGGGGTAATCAGCCCCAGCATTTT. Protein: CASTPRGDRGNQPQHF.

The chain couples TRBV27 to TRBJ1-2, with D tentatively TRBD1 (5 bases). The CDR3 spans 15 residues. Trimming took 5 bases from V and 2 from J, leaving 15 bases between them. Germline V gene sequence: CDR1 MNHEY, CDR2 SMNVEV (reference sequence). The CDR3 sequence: CASSDLWRGNYGYTF. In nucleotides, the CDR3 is TGTGCCAGCAGTGACTTGTGGCGGGGGAACTATGGCTACACCTTC.

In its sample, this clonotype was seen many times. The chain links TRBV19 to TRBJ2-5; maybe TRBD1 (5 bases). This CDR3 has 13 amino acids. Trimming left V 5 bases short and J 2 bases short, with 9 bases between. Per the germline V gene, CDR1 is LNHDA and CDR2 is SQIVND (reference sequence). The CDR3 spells CASSPDRQETQYF. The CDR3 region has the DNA TGTGCCAGTAGTCCTGACAGACAAGAGACCCAGTACTTC.

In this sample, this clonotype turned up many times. The CDR3 spells CAISEDGGPQDTQYF. CDR3 sequence (DNA): TGTGCCATCAGTGAGGACGGGGGGCCCCAGGATACGCAGTATTTT. The chain couples TRBV10-3 to TRBJ2-3, with D tentatively TRBD2 (7 bases). This CDR3 is built from 15 residues. In germline, CDR1 is ENHRY, CDR2 SYGVKD. Trimming pared 2 bases from V and 6 bases from J, leaving 15 bases between.

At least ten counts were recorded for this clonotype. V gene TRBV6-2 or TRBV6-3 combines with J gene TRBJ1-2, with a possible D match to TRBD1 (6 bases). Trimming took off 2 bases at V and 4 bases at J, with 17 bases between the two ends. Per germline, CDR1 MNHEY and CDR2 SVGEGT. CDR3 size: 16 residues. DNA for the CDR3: TGTGCCAGCAGTTACACAACAGGGAAAGGGAGCTATGGCTACACCTTC. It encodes CASSYTTGKGSYGYTF.

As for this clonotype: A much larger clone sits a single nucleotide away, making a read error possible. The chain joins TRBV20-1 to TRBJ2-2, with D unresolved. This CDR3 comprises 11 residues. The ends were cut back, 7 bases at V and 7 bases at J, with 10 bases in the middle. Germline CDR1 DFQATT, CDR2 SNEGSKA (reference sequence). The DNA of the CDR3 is TGCAGTGTTCGACAAAGCGGGGAGCTGTTTTTT. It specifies CSVRQSGELFF.

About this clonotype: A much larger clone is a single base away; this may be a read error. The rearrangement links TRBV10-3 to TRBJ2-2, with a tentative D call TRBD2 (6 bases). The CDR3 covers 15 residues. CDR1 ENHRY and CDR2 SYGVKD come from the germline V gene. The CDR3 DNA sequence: TGTGCCATCAGTGATTTGATCAGGGAGGCCGGGGAGCCGTTTTTT. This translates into CAISDLIREAGEPFF.

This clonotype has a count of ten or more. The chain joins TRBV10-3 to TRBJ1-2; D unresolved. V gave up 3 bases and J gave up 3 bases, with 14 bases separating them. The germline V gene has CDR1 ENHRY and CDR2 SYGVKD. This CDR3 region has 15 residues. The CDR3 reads CAISDPQKLDYGYTF. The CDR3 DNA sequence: TGTGCCATCAGTGACCCTCAGAAGTTGGACTATGGCTACACCTTC.